Following are 20 T cell receptor beta chains from one sample sequenced in a study of OX40 agonist ivuxolimab in advanced cancers. Assay: immunoSEQ multiplex PCR; the TCRdb copy retains only in-frame clones and omits some. The sample includes 70,000 or so clones, about 91% of them seen just once. The input for sequencing was CD4+ or CD8+ T cells sorted from blood, taken in a trial of the OX40 agonist ivuxolimab. Every receptor here comes from an adult with an advanced solid tumor such as melanoma, head and neck, liver or kidney cancer.

The CDR3 sequence is CASKPPAGEQYF. The CDR3 nucleotides read TGTGCCAGCAAGCCCCCAGCTGGCGAGCAGTACTTC. The J gene is TRBJ2-5, the V gene TRBV10-3; unclear D gene. The J call could be wrong; TRBJ2-7 is a better fit for the DNA end. CDR1 ENHRY and CDR2 SYGVKD come from the germline V gene. The length of the CDR3 is 12 residues.

V and J are TRBV7-8 and TRBJ2-1; TRBD2 matches at 7 bases. J was trimmed by 7 bases and V by 1 base; bases with no gene match: 1. Germline CDR1 is SGHVS and CDR2 is FQNEAQ. The CDR3 has 13 residues. CDR3 in amino acids: CASSLVGGNEQFF. The CDR3 bases are TGTGCCAGCAGCTTAGTGGGGGGGAATGAGCAGTTCTTC.

V and J are TRBV6-1 and TRBJ2-7; 9 positions match TRBD2. The CDR3 extends over 15 amino acids. The germline V gene has CDR1 MNHNS and CDR2 SASEGT. J lost 2 bases, V lost 0 bases, and 2 bases had no gene match. The CDR3 reads CASSEAGTSTYEQYF. The CDR3 nucleotides read TGTGCCAGCAGTGAAGCAGGGACTAGCACCTACGAGCAGTACTTC.

V usage is TRBV25-1 and J usage is TRBJ2-1, with D tentatively TRBD2 (5 bases). The CDR3 runs to 12 residues. Trimming took off 7 bases at V and 13 bases at J, with 17 bases between the two ends. Germline CDR1 reads MGHDK; CDR2 reads SYGVNS. The CDR3 sequence is CASTKPSGKQFF. The DNA of the CDR3 is TGTGCCAGCACGAAGCCCTCCGGGAAACAGTTCTTC.

The chain joins TRBV19 to TRBJ1-2; 7 positions match TRBD1. The CDR3 extends over 15 amino acids. Trimming at V came to 3 bases and at J to 8 bases, leaving 12 bases not matched to a gene. The germline V gene encodes CDR1 LNHDA and CDR2 SQIVND (reference sequence). The CDR3 here is CASSITEQGIDGYTF. In nucleotides, the CDR3 is TGTGCCAGTAGTATTACCGAACAGGGGATCGACGGCTACACCTTC.

The J gene is TRBJ2-6, the V gene TRBV10-1, with D maybe TRBD1 (5 bases). Germline CDR1 and CDR2: WNHNN and SYGVQD (reference sequence). Trimming removed 2 bases from V and 1 base from J, with 12 bases in between. The CDR3 has 17 amino acids. The CDR3, as DNA: TGCGCCAGCAGTGAGAAGGGGCGGAGATCTGGGGCCAACGTCCTGACTTTC. Protein sequence: CASSEKGRRSGANVLTF.

The rearrangement uses TRBV27 and TRBJ1-5; the D gene is possibly TRBD1 (5 bases). Per the germline V gene, CDR1 is MNHEY and CDR2 is SMNVEV (reference sequence). V dropped 0 bases and J dropped 5 bases, with 11 bases sitting between them. The length of the CDR3 is 15 residues. CDR3 DNA: TGTGCCAGCAGTTTATCATGGGGGTCGGATCAGCCCCAGCATTTT. Translated, it gives CASSLSWGSDQPQHF.

The table lists this clone with a count of one. The chain combines TRBV2 with TRBJ1-1; D is perhaps TRBD1 (5 bases). Germline V CDR1 and CDR2: SNHLY, FYNNEI. The V end was cut by 4 bases, the J end by 4 bases, with 7 bases between. This CDR3 spans 12 amino acids. CDR3 protein: CASSGRGTEAFF. In nucleotides, the CDR3 is TGTGCCAGCAGTGGGAGGGGCACTGAAGCTTTCTTT.

The gene calls are TRBV7-8 and TRBJ2-5, with D possibly TRBD1 on 5 matching bases. This CDR3 is built from 16 residues. Trimming stripped 2 bases from V and 3 bases from J, with 16 bases between. Germline V CDR1 and CDR2: SGHVS, FQNEAQ. The CDR3 coding sequence is TGTGCCAGCAGCTTAAGGGGCCGACAGTTCGAAGAGACCCAGTACTTC. It translates to CASSLRGRQFEETQYF.

In regard to this clone: This sample also contains other DNA sequences that code for the same CDR3. This chain uses TRBV5-6 with TRBJ2-3; D is unresolved. Germline V gene sequence: CDR1 SGHDT, CDR2 YYEEEE. V lost 0 bases, J lost 6 bases, and 8 bases lay in between. The CDR3 is 13 residues long. In nucleotides, the CDR3 is TGTGCCAGCAGCTTGGGGCGGCGGGATACGCAGTATTTT. This translates into CASSLGRRDTQYF. Based on the CDR3 plus reference TRBV5-6 and TRBJ2-3, the full variable domain is DAGVTQSPTHLIKTRGQQVTLRCSPKSGHDTVSWYQQALGQGPQFIFQYYEEEERQRGNFPDRFSGHQFPNYSSELNVNALLLGDSALYLCASSLGRRDTQYFGPGTRLTVL.

The rearrangement links TRBV30 to TRBJ1-1; D is uncertain. In germline, CDR1 is GTSNPN, CDR2 SVGIG (reference sequence). The CDR3 runs 11 residues. V shed 4 bases and J shed 5 bases, with 8 bases lying between them. The DNA for the CDR3 is TGTGCCTGGAACATGAGAACTGAAGCTTTCTTT. Translated, it gives CAWNMRTEAFF.

The J gene is TRBJ2-3, the V gene TRBV10-3, with 7 bases matching TRBD2. Trimming cost V 2 bases and J 1 base; bases outside gene matches: 3. This CDR3 comprises 15 residues. The V gene's germline CDR1 is ENHRY and CDR2 SYGVKD. For the CDR3, the DNA is TGTGCCATCAGTGAGGGTGGGGGGGGCACAGATACGCAGTATTTT. This codes for CAISEGGGGTDTQYF.

The chain carries TRBV5-5 and TRBJ2-7; D may match TRBD1 or TRBD2 (6 bases each). CDR1 SGHKS and CDR2 YYEKEE come from the germline V gene (reference sequence). The CDR3 sequence is 15 residues long. With 5 bases removed from V and 3 bases from J, the gap between germline ends came to 18 bases. CDR3 residues: CASSIGNGGFYEQYF. CDR3 nucleotides: TGTGCCAGCAGTATTGGAAACGGGGGCTTCTACGAGCAGTACTTC.

V gene TRBV15 combines with J gene TRBJ2-7, with D tentatively TRBD1 or TRBD2 (5 bases each). CDR1 is LNHNV, CDR2 YYDKDF, per germline (reference sequence). Trimming removed 3 bases at V and 5 bases at J, with 11 bases between. The CDR3 is 13 amino acids. Written as DNA, the CDR3 is TGTGCCACCAGCAGGGGGGAAGTCGACGAGCAGTACTTC. Amino acids: CATSRGEVDEQYF.

V is TRBV10-3 and J is TRBJ1-1; 8 nucleotides agree with TRBD1. The CDR3 totals 14 residues. Germline CDR1 and CDR2: ENHRY and SYGVKD. The ends lost 3 bases at V and 3 bases at J; junction bases unmatched: 3. CDR3 sequence: CAISDSDRDTEAFF. The DNA for the CDR3 is TGTGCCATCAGTGACTCGGACAGGGACACTGAAGCTTTCTTT.

V is TRBV18 and J is TRBJ1-4; maybe TRBD1 (6 bases). Germline CDR1 KGHSH, CDR2 LQKENI. Trimming took 3 bases from V and 10 from J, leaving 21 bases between them. There are 16 residues in the CDR3. CDR3 sequence: CASSPLIGGLEPKLFF. CDR3 sequence (DNA): TGTGCCAGCTCACCCTTGATCGGGGGGCTTGAACCAAAACTGTTTTTT. Based on the CDR3 plus reference TRBV18 and TRBJ1-4, the full variable domain is NAGVMQNPRHLVRRRGQEARLRCSPMKGHSHVYWYRQLPEEGLKFMVYLQKENIIDESGMPKERFSAEFPKEGPSILRIQQVVRGDSAAYFCASSPLIGGLEPKLFFGSGTQLSVL.

This clone occurred once. The chain carries TRBV10-3 and TRBJ2-7; D unresolved. Germline V gene sequence: CDR1 ENHRY, CDR2 SYGVKD. This CDR3 spans 17 amino acids. The germline V and J ends were trimmed by 0 bases and 0 bases, with 15 bases remaining between them. The CDR3: CAISESYAEKSSYEQYF. Here the CDR3 DNA reads TGTGCCATCAGTGAGTCTTATGCAGAAAAAAGCTCCTACGAGCAGTACTTC.

The table lists this clone with a few counts. The chain employs TRBV10-3 and TRBJ2-3; D remains ambiguous. The V end was cut by 10 bases, the J end by 0 bases, with 11 bases between. Looked up from germline, CDR1 is ENHRY and CDR2 is SYGVKD. This CDR3 comprises 13 residues. The CDR3 loop is CASQLLSTDTQYF. CDR3 bases: TGTGCCAGCCAATTACTGAGCACAGATACGCAGTATTTT.

This clone appeared a single time. This rearrangement joins TRBV19 to TRBJ2-3; TRBD1 is a possible D gene (6 bases). Trimming removed 5 bases from V and 2 bases from J, with 17 bases in between. The CDR3 contains 16 residues. Germline values: CDR1 LNHDA, CDR2 SQIVND (reference sequence). This chain's CDR3 is CASSPSMQGFTDTQYF. The CDR3 DNA reads TGTGCCAGTAGTCCTTCGATGCAGGGGTTCACAGATACGCAGTATTTT. The full variable domain, rest sourced from reference TRBV19 and TRBJ2-3, is DGGITQSPKYLFRKEGQNVTLSCEQNLNHDAMYWYRQDPGQGLRLIYYSQIVNDFQKGDIAEGYSVSREKKESFPLTVTSAQKNPTAFYLCASSPSMQGFTDTQYFGPGTRLTVL.

J is TRBJ1-2 and V is TRBV7-2; D unresolved. V lost 0 bases and J lost 3, with 8 bases in between. CDR3 size: 14 residues. Germline V gene data show CDR1 as SGHTA and CDR2 as FQGNSA. The chain's CDR3 is CASSLARADYGYTF. Written as DNA, the CDR3 is TGTGCCAGCAGCTTAGCGCGGGCAGACTATGGCTACACCTTC. Drawing the rest from reference TRBV7-2 and TRBJ1-2, the complete variable domain is GAGVSQSPSNKVTEKGKDVELRCDPISGHTALYWYRQSLGQGLEFLIYFQGNSAPDKSGLPSDRFSAERTGGSVSTLTIQRTQQEDSAVYLCASSLARADYGYTFGSGTRLTVV.